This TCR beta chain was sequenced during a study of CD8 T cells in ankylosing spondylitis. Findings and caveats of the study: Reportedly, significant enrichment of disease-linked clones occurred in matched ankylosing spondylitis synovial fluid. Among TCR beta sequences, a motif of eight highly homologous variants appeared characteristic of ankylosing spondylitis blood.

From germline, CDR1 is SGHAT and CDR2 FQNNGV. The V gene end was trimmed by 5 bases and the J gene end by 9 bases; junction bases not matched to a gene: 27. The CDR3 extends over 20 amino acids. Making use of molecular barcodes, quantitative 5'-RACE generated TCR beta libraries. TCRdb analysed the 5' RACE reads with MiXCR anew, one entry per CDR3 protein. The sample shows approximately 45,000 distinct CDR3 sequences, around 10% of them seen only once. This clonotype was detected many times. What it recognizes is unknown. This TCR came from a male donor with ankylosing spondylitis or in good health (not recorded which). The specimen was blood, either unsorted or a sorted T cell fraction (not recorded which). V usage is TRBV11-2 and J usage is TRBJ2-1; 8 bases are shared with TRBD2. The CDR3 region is CASSASLGRRLAGRLSEQFF. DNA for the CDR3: TGTGCCAGCAGCGCCAGCTTGGGGAGACGGTTAGCGGGGCGTTTAAGTGAGCAGTTCTTC.